A single sample gave rise to the 17 T cell receptor beta chains below, sequenced in a study of early T cells in non-severe SARS-CoV-2 infection. One entry per CDR3 protein results from TCRdb running MiXCR on the 5' RACE reads. This table has approximately 97,000 distinct CDR3 sequences, about 10% appearing once. This specimen consisted of whole blood, obtained at baseline. The receptors shown here come from an adult who was a healthcare worker with PCR-confirmed SARS-CoV-2 infection or an uninfected control (not recorded which).

The sample holds a few counts of this clonotype. The chain is built from TRBV11-1 and TRBJ2-3; no clear D gene. CDR3 length: 15 residues. V was trimmed by 7 bases and J by 4 bases, leaving 18 bases between them. Germline V gene lookup returns CDR1 SGHAT and CDR2 FQDESV (reference sequence). DNA of the CDR3: TGTGCCAGCACCCTGGACGGCGTGAGTTCAGATACGCAGTATTTT. Translating gives CASTLDGVSSDTQYF.

This clonotype was observed a handful of times. This rearrangement joins TRBV20-1 to TRBJ2-1; a weak D match, TRBD1 (6 bases). The CDR3 extends over 19 amino acids. Trimming stripped 0 bases from V and 0 bases from J, with 21 bases between. The germline V gene has CDR1 DFQATT and CDR2 SNEGSKA (reference sequence). The CDR3 DNA sequence: TGCAGTGCTAGAGATGCAGGGGTCGGGAAAAAGAGCTCCTACAATGAGCAGTTCTTC. Translating it yields CSARDAGVGKKSSYNEQFF.

This clonotype was observed a few times. This sequence joins TRBV7-2 and TRBJ2-3; tentatively, D is TRBD1 or TRBD2 (5 bases each). V was pared by 5 bases and J by 3 bases, with 15 bases between. The CDR3 contains 15 residues. The germline V gene has CDR1 SGHTA and CDR2 FQGNSA. The CDR3 DNA sequence: TGTGCCAGCAGCCCCCAGGGCAGGGAGACAGATACGCAGTATTTT. Protein sequence: CASSPQGRETDTQYF.

There are a few counts of this clonotype. The V and J genes are TRBV5-5 and TRBJ2-3; D gene uncertain. The V end was cut by 0 bases, the J end by 4 bases, with 6 bases between. The CDR3 extends over 13 amino acids. The germline CDR1 and CDR2 sequences are SGHKS and YYEKEE (reference sequence). This chain's CDR3 is CASSLGPADTQYF. CDR3 sequence (DNA): TGTGCCAGCAGCTTGGGACCAGCAGATACGCAGTATTTT.

The chain has TRBV18 and TRBJ2-3; no clear D gene. V was cut by 2 bases and J by 2 bases, with 11 bases left in between. Germline V gene data show CDR1 as KGHSH and CDR2 as LQKENI. The CDR3 sequence is 15 residues long. CDR3 DNA sequence: TGTGCCAGCTCACCAAGGACGGAGTCCACAGATACGCAGTATTTT. It encodes CASSPRTESTDTQYF.

This clonotype was seen a handful of times. In DNA form, the CDR3 reads TGTGCCAGCAGCTTAGTTGCGGAGGGGTCCGGTTACAATGAGCAGTTCTTC. Translated, it gives CASSLVAEGSGYNEQFF. The chain has TRBV7-6 and TRBJ2-1, with a weak D call TRBD2 (6 bases). Trimming stripped 1 base from V and 4 bases from J, with 17 bases between. This CDR3 has 17 residues. Germline V gene sequence: CDR1 SGHVS, CDR2 FNYEAQ.

The rearrangement uses TRBV29-1 and TRBJ2-3; 7 bases align to TRBD2. V dropped 8 bases and J dropped 4; count of bases not matched to a gene: 6. Germline lookup yields CDR1 SQVTM and CDR2 ANQGSEA. The CDR3 runs 12 residues. CDR3 in amino acids: CSHNGLADTQYF. In DNA form, the CDR3 reads TGCAGCCATAACGGACTAGCAGATACGCAGTATTTT.

This clonotype was counted many times. The genes are TRBV10-3 and TRBJ1-5; D gene ambiguous. Germline assignment: CDR1 ENHRY and CDR2 SYGVKD. The CDR3 has 12 amino acids. V lost 9 bases and J 0 bases, leaving 6 bases between the germline ends. CDR3 sequence (DNA): TGTGCCATAAATGATAGCAATCAGCCCCAGCATTTT. This translates into CAINDSNQPQHF.

Comment on this clonotype: The junction departs from the called germline gene at one end, perhaps through a read error. The chain employs TRBV7-9 and TRBJ1-1; TRBD1 might be the D (5 bases). Germline V gives CDR1 SEHNR, CDR2 FQNEAQ (reference sequence). The CDR3 extends over 15 amino acids. This CDR3 is CASSLVPGTRAEVFF. In nucleotides, the CDR3 is TGTGCCAGCAGCTTAGTTCCAGGGACTAGGGCTGAAGTTTTCTTT.

Ten or more counts support this clonotype. J is TRBJ1-2 and V is TRBV19, with D perhaps matching TRBD1 (6 bases). Germline assignment: CDR1 LNHDA and CDR2 SQIVND (reference sequence). The CDR3 consists of 13 residues. V lost 1 base and J 6 bases, leaving 9 bases between the germline ends. CDR3 DNA: TGTGCCAGTAGTATAGGGACAGTGGATGGCTACACCTTC. Residues: CASSIGTVDGYTF.

This clonotype was observed at least ten times. The chain recombines TRBV19 with TRBJ1-1, with D perhaps matching TRBD1 (6 bases). V dropped 5 bases and J dropped 8 bases, with 12 bases sitting between them. Germline values: CDR1 LNHDA, CDR2 SQIVND (reference sequence). The CDR3 is 12 residues long. The chain's CDR3 is CASSPPGTEAFF. CDR3 nucleotides: TGTGCCAGTAGTCCACCAGGGACAGAAGCTTTCTTT.

The rearrangement joins TRBV7-2 to TRBJ2-3; 10 bases are a match to TRBD2. Germline CDR1 reads SGHTA; CDR2 reads FQGNSA. V shed 0 bases, J shed 5 bases, and the junction held 5 bases outside the gene matches. The CDR3 spans 16 residues. CDR3 amino acids: CASSLASGRARDTQYF. The DNA for the CDR3 is TGTGCCAGCAGCTTAGCGAGCGGGAGGGCCAGAGATACGCAGTATTTT.

This clonotype has at least ten counts. This chain links TRBV20-1 with TRBJ2-7, with 7 nucleotides matching TRBD2. This CDR3 region has 16 residues. Germline assignment: CDR1 DFQATT and CDR2 SNEGSKA (reference sequence). The junction had 12 bases not matched to a gene; V was cut back by 0 bases and J by 4 bases. The CDR3 sequence: CSARDVGGGSTYEQYF. CDR3 nucleotides: TGCAGTGCTAGAGATGTTGGCGGCGGGAGTACTTACGAGCAGTACTTC.

This clonotype was seen many times. The chain carries TRBV27 and TRBJ1-1; D not certain. The V gene lost 2 bases and the J gene lost 4 bases, with 14 bases spanning the gap. In germline, CDR1 is MNHEY, CDR2 SMNVEV (reference sequence). CDR3 length: 15 residues. For the CDR3, the DNA is TGTGCCAGCAGTTTAACCTGGGGTAGCCCCACTGAAGCTTTCTTT. It specifies CASSLTWGSPTEAFF.

This clonotype was found many times. This chain links TRBV6-2 or TRBV6-3 with TRBJ2-1; unclear D gene. V was pared by 4 bases and J by 1 base, with 8 bases between. Germline CDR1 is MNHEY and CDR2 is SVGEGT. The CDR3 is made up of 14 amino acids. CDR3 residues: CASSFGASYNEQFF. CDR3 DNA: TGTGCCAGCAGTTTTGGAGCGTCCTACAATGAGCAGTTCTTC.

The V gene is TRBV6-5, the J gene TRBJ2-3; TRBD2 agrees at 7 bases. Looked up from germline, CDR1 is MNHEY and CDR2 is SVGAGI. There are 15 residues in the CDR3. V trimming: 3 bases; J trimming: 4 bases; junction bases outside the gene matches: 7. The CDR3 DNA is TGTGCCAGCAGTTATTCACTAGCGTCTGCAGATACGCAGTATTTT. This translates into CASSYSLASADTQYF.

The chain has TRBV20-1 and TRBJ2-1; TRBD2 matches at 13 bases. The V gene's germline CDR1 is DFQATT and CDR2 SNEGSKA (reference sequence). The CDR3 length is 15 residues. V shed 6 bases and J 5 bases; nucleotides not matched to a gene: 7. The CDR3 spells CSAAGLAGRDNEQFF. In DNA form, the CDR3 reads TGCAGTGCCGCGGGACTAGCGGGGAGAGACAATGAGCAGTTCTTC.